These T cell receptor beta chains were read from a single sample in a study of T cells after yellow fever vaccination. MiXCR, applied by TCRdb to the 5' RACE reads, yields one record per CDR3 protein. The data contain roughly 340,000 distinct CDR3 sequences, 8% to 10% of them singletons. The starting material was PBMCs, obtained on the day of the first yellow fever vaccination. Receptor source: a young man who received the YFV17D yellow fever vaccine. Both conserved end residues are part of each CDR3. Fields, in order: J gene, clone size, D gene, V gene, CDR3 protein, CDR3 DNA. The D gene is left open where the match is weak. Clone size is given for some rows only: seen once, a few or many times, or a class if the clone is expanded.

J gene: TRBJ1-1
clone size: many
D gene: -
V gene: TRBV7-2
CDR3 protein: CASSSQGGTEAFF
CDR3 DNA: TGTGCCAGCAGCTCGCAGGGTGGCACTGAAGCTTTCTTT

J gene: TRBJ1-1
clone size: few
D gene: -
V gene: TRBV3-1
CDR3 protein: CASSTGGFTEAFF
CDR3 DNA: TGTGCCAGCAGCACAGGCGGGTTCACTGAAGCTTTCTTT

J gene: TRBJ2-4
clone size: -
D gene: TRBD1
V gene: TRBV19
CDR3 protein: CASSQGALAKNIQYF
CDR3 DNA: TGTGCCAGTAGTCAGGGGGCTCTGGCCAAAAACATTCAGTACTTC

J gene: TRBJ2-5
clone size: few
D gene: -
V gene: TRBV7-2
CDR3 protein: CASSPSYEETQYF
CDR3 DNA: TGTGCCAGCAGCCCAAGCTATGAAGAGACCCAGTACTTC

J gene: TRBJ2-1
clone size: -
D gene: TRBD2
V gene: TRBV4-3
CDR3 protein: CASSRGLAAPNEQFF
CDR3 DNA: TGCGCCAGCAGCCGCGGACTAGCGGCCCCCAATGAGCAGTTCTTC

J gene: TRBJ2-3
clone size: -
D gene: TRBD1
V gene: TRBV5-6
CDR3 protein: CASSLRMGTGGIHTQYF
CDR3 DNA: TGTGCCAGCAGCTTGCGAATGGGGACAGGGGGCATACATACGCAGTATTTT

J gene: TRBJ2-4
clone size: few
D gene: -
V gene: TRBV5-4
CDR3 protein: CASSLDGGTKNIQYF
CDR3 DNA: TGTGCCAGCAGCTTGGATGGGGGAACCAAAAACATTCAGTACTTC

J gene: TRBJ2-3
clone size: few
D gene: -
V gene: TRBV14
CDR3 protein: CASSQWMGGPVTQYF
CDR3 DNA: TGTGCCAGCAGCCAGTGGATGGGTGGACCGGTTACGCAGTATTTT

J gene: TRBJ2-5
clone size: few
D gene: -
V gene: TRBV7-3
CDR3 protein: CASSRGAWETQYF
CDR3 DNA: TGTGCCAGCAGCCGGGGGGCCTGGGAGACCCAGTACTTC

J gene: TRBJ2-1
clone size: -
D gene: -
V gene: TRBV7-2
CDR3 protein: CASSLEVTSSSEQFF
CDR3 DNA: TGTGCCAGCAGCTTAGAGGTGACTAGTTCCAGTGAGCAGTTCTTC

J gene: TRBJ2-1
clone size: -
D gene: TRBD2
V gene: TRBV5-1
CDR3 protein: CASSLSSGAVGWFF
CDR3 DNA: TGCGCCAGCAGTCTCTCGAGCGGGGCCGTAGGTTGGTTCTTC

J gene: TRBJ1-1
clone size: -
D gene: TRBD1
V gene: TRBV9
CDR3 protein: CASSVAVQGANSMNTEAFF
CDR3 DNA: TGTGCCAGCAGCGTAGCAGTACAGGGGGCGAATTCGATGAACACTGAAGCTTTCTTT